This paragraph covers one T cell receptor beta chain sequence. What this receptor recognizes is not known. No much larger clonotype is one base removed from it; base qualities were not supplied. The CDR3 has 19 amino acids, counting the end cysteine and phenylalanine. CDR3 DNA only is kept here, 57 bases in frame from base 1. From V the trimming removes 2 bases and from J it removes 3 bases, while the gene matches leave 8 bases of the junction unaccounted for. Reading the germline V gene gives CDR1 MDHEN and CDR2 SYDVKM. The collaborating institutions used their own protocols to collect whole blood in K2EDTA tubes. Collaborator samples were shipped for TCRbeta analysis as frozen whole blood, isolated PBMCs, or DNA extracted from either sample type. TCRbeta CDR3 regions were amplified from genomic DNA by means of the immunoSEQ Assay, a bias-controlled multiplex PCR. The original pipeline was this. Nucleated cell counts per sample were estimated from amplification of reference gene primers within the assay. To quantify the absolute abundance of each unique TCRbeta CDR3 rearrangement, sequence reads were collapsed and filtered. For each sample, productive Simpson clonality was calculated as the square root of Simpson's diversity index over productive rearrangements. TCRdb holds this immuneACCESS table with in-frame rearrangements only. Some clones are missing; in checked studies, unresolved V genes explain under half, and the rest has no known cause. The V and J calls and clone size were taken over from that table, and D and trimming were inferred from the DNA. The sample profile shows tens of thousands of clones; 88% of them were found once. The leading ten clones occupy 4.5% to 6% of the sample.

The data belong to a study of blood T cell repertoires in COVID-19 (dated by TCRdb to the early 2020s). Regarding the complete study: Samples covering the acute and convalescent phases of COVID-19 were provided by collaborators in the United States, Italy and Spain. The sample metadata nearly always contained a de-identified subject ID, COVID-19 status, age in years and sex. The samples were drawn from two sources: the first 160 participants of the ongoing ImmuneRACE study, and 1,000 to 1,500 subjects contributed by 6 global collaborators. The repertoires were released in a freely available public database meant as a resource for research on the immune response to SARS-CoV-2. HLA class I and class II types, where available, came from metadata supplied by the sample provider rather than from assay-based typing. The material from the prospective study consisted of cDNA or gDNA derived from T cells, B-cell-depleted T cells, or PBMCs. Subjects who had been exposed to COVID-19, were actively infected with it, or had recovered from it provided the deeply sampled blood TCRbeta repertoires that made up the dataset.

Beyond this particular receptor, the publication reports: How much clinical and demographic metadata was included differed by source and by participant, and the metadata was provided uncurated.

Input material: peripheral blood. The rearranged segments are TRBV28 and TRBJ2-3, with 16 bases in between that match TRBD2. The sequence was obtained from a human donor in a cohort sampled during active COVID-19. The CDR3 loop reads CASSLPGTSGRARTDTQYF. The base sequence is TGTGCCAGCAGTTTACCCGGGACTAGCGGGAGGGCCAGGACAGATACGCAGTATTTT.